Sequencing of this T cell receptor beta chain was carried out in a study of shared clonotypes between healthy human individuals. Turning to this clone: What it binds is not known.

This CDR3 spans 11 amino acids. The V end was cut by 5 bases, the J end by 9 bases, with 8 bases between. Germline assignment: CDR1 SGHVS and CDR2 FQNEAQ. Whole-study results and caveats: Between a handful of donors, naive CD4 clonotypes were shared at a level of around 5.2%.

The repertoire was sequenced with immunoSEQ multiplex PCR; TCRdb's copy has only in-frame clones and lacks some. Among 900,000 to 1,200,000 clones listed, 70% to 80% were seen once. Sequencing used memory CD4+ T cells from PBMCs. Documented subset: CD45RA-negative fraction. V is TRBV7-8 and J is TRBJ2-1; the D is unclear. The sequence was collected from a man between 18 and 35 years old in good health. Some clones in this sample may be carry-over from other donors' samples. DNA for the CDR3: TGTGCCAGCAGCCCTCTGGGTGAGCAGTTCTTC. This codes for CASSPLGEQFF.